These 7 T cell receptor beta chains share one sample of origin, sequenced in a study of a mutant IDH1 vaccine in newly diagnosed glioma. Their target antigens are unknown. Clones were sequenced by immunoSEQ multiplex PCR, and TCRdb holds only the in-frame ones, with some missing. The repertoire includes under 70,000 clones, 81% of them detected once, and roughly 3.5% sits in the top ten. Indicated time point: week 5, during vaccination. Every vaccination contained 300 ug of the mutant IDH1 20-mer peptide and was paired with topical imiquimod. The source material was PBMCs, sampled from a glioma patient whose treatment included an IDH1 peptide vaccine. The receptors stem from a man aged 25-45 years with glioma.

The chain links TRBV7-9 to TRBJ2-3; 8 nucleotides line up with TRBD1. Germline V lookup: CDR1 SEHNR, CDR2 FQNEAQ (reference sequence). This CDR3 contains 16 residues. V was pared by 4 bases and J by 1 base, with 7 bases of the junction left unmatched. The CDR3 DNA follows: TGTGCCAGCAGCTCAACCGGGACAGGAGGCACAGATACGCAGTATTTT. Residues: CASSSTGTGGTDTQYF.

This clone has a single count. The chain has TRBV18 and TRBJ2-7; TRBD1 matches 7 bases. V lost 6 bases to trimming and J lost 0 bases; unmatched junction nucleotides: 5. The germline V gene has CDR1 KGHSH and CDR2 LQKENI. The CDR3 totals 14 residues. Written as DNA, the CDR3 is TGTGCCAGCTCCCCCCCAGGGGGCTCCTACGAGCAGTACTTC. Translated, it gives CASSPPGGSYEQYF. The variable domain in full, completed from reference TRBV18 and TRBJ2-7, reads NAGVMQNPRHLVRRRGQEARLRCSPMKGHSHVYWYRQLPEEGLKFMVYLQKENIIDESGMPKERFSAEFPKEGPSILRIQQVVRGDSAAYFCASSPPGGSYEQYFGPGTRLTVT.

The chain links TRBV19 to TRBJ2-6, with D possibly called TRBD1 or TRBD2 (5 bases each). The V gene's germline CDR1 is LNHDA and CDR2 SQIVND (reference sequence). With 7 bases removed from V and 4 bases from J, the gap between germline ends came to 11 bases. The CDR3 runs to 14 residues. The CDR3 region has the DNA TGTGCCAGTAAAGGGACGGGAGGGGCCAACGTCCTGACTTTC. It is translated as CASKGTGGANVLTF.

The CDR3 nucleotides read TGCGCCAGCAGTGACGGGACAGTTTTCTATGGCTACACCTTC. Translating it yields CASSDGTVFYGYTF. The chain uses TRBV10-1 and TRBJ1-2; TRBD1 agrees at 7 bases. This CDR3 spans 14 amino acids. V lost 3 bases to trimming and J lost 4 bases; unmatched junction nucleotides: 5. Germline CDR1 WNHNN, CDR2 SYGVQD (reference sequence).

The genes are TRBV5-1 and TRBJ2-5, with TRBD2 as a possible D gene (5 bases). The J call may be faulty, since TRBJ2-7 better matches the DNA end. The germline V gene has CDR1 SGHRS and CDR2 YFSETQ. This CDR3 has 14 residues. In DNA, the CDR3 is TGCGCCAGCAGCTTGGCCGGCAGCGGCTACGAGCAGTACTTC. Translated, it gives CASSLAGSGYEQYF.

This clone appeared a few times. The chain joins TRBV7-8 to TRBJ1-3; the D gene is possibly TRBD1 (6 bases). There are 16 residues in the CDR3. V shed 2 bases and J shed 0 bases, with 11 bases lying between them. Germline values: CDR1 SGHVS, CDR2 FQNEAQ. The CDR3 spells CASSLRDNLSGNTIYF. DNA for the CDR3: TGTGCCAGCAGCTTAAGGGACAACCTCTCTGGAAACACCATATATTTT.

The V and J genes are TRBV7-9 and TRBJ2-4, with TRBD1 matching 7 bases. V dropped 4 bases and J dropped 7; count of bases not matched to a gene: 10. This CDR3 has 15 amino acids. The germline V gene encodes CDR1 SEHNR and CDR2 FQNEAQ (reference sequence). The CDR3 loop is CASSSPGTAWNIQYF. DNA for the CDR3: TGTGCCAGCAGCTCGCCCGGGACAGCCTGGAACATTCAGTACTTC.